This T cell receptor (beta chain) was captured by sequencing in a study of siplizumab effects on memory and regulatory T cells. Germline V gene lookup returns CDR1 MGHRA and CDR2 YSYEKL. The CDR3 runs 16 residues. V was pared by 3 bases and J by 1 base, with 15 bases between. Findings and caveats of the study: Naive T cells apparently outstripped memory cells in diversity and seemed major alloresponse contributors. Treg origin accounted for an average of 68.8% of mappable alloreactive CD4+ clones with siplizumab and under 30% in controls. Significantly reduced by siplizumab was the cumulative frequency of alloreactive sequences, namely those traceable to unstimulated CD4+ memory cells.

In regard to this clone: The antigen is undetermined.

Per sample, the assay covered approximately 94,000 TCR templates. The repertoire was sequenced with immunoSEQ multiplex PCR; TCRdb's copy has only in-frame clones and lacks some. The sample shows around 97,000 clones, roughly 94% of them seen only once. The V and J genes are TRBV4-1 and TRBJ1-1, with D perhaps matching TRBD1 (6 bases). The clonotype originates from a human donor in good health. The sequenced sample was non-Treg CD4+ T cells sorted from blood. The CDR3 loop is CASSQELGGGNTEAFF. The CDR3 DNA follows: TGCGCCAGCAGCCAGGAGCTAGGGGGGGGGAACACTGAAGCTTTCTTT.